The 7 T cell receptor beta chains below all came from one sample that was sequenced in a study of graft-versus-host responses after intestinal transplantation. Only in-frame clones appear in the TCRdb table, and some are missing; sequencing was by immunoSEQ multiplex PCR. The table shows under 80,000 clones, with about 90% occurring only once. The input for sequencing was PBMCs, taken 98 days after intestinal transplantation. All receptors derive from a human patient who received an intestinal transplant, so some T cells may come from the graft donor.

The chain combines TRBV2 with TRBJ2-3; 7 nucleotides line up with TRBD1. The CDR3 has 13 residues. CDR1 SNHLY and CDR2 FYNNEI come from the germline V gene. Unmatched junction bases numbered 3, after V lost 8 bases and J lost 1 base. This chain's CDR3 is CASQGQGTDTQYF. In DNA form, the CDR3 reads TGTGCCAGCCAAGGACAGGGCACAGATACGCAGTATTTT.

The J gene is TRBJ2-7, the V gene TRBV9; TRBD1 aligns across 9 bases. The germline CDR1 and CDR2 sequences are SGDLS and YYNGEE. Losses at the gene ends were 4 bases for V and 1 base for J; bases not matched to a gene: 3. The CDR3 has 14 amino acids. The DNA for the CDR3 is TGTGCCAGCAGCTCGACAGGGGGATCCTACGAGCAGTACTTC. It encodes CASSSTGGSYEQYF.

The chain has TRBV4-1 and TRBJ2-1; 8 nucleotides agree with TRBD2. CDR1 is MGHRA and CDR2 is YSYEKL in the germline V gene. Trimming removed 2 bases from V and 7 bases from J; junction bases left unmatched: 7. This CDR3 is built from 15 residues. This chain's CDR3 is CASSQTSGGINEQFF. The CDR3 region has the DNA TGCGCCAGCAGCCAAACGAGCGGGGGAATAAATGAGCAGTTCTTC.

V usage is TRBV11-1 and J usage is TRBJ2-7, with D perhaps being TRBD1 or TRBD2 (6 bases each). Germline V gene lookup returns CDR1 SGHAT and CDR2 FQDESV (reference sequence). Trimming removed 0 bases at V and 3 bases at J, with 9 bases between. The CDR3 covers 14 residues. CDR3 coding DNA: TGTGCCAGCAGCTTAGCGGGGGGCGGCTACGAGCAGTACTTC. Its translation is CASSLAGGGYEQYF.

The chain carries TRBV29-1 and TRBJ2-3, with 8 bases identical to TRBD2. Germline V gene data show CDR1 as SQVTM and CDR2 as ANQGSEA. The V segment lost 4 bases and the J segment 2 bases; nucleotides outside the gene matches: 8. The CDR3 contains 15 residues. CDR3 protein: CSVGPQTSVTDTQYF. CDR3 coding DNA: TGCAGCGTTGGCCCCCAGACTAGCGTCACAGATACGCAGTATTTT.

This chain uses TRBV5-1 with TRBJ1-1; 9 bases line up with TRBD1. Per the germline V gene, CDR1 is SGHRS and CDR2 is YFSETQ. This CDR3 contains 14 residues. The junction had 3 bases not matched to a gene; V was cut back by 2 bases and J by 4 bases. The CDR3 DNA follows: TGCGCCAGCAGCTTACAGGGGGCTACCACTGAAGCTTTCTTT. It is translated as CASSLQGATTEAFF.

The chain employs TRBV13 and TRBJ2-7; possible D gene TRBD1, 6 bases. This CDR3 is built from 13 residues. Deletions cut 5 bases from V and 5 bases from J, with 13 bases between. The germline V gene encodes CDR1 PRHDT and CDR2 FYEKMQ (reference sequence). This CDR3 is CASSAHGGDEQYF. The CDR3 DNA reads TGTGCCAGCAGCGCACATGGGGGCGACGAGCAGTACTTC.